This T cell receptor beta chain was observed in a study of T cell repertoires in cytomegalovirus infection. Study context: Alongside well-studied HLA-B-restricted CMV epitopes, recently identified HLA-C-restricted CMV epitopes were also used.

TCRdb fed the reads into MiXCR, producing one record per CDR3 protein. Of hundreds of thousands of distinct CDR3 sequences detected, 30% to 35% appear once; the ten largest clones hold roughly 18%. With regard to this clonotype: Its antigen remains unknown.

The CDR3 runs to 15 residues. Trimming pared 3 bases from V and 6 bases from J, leaving 18 bases between. In germline, CDR1 is DFQATT, CDR2 SNEGSKA (reference sequence). The sample was cultured PBMCs, taken from culture after CMV antigen stimulation. V and J are TRBV20-1 and TRBJ1-5, with TRBD1 as a possible D gene (5 bases). The sequence came from a human donor in good health (CMV status not recorded). Some clones in this sample may be carry-over from other donors' samples. The CDR3 region has the DNA TGCAGTGCTAGGGTCCCTGGGGGGTTTGGTCAGCCCCAGCATTTT. Translated: CSARVPGGFGQPQHF.